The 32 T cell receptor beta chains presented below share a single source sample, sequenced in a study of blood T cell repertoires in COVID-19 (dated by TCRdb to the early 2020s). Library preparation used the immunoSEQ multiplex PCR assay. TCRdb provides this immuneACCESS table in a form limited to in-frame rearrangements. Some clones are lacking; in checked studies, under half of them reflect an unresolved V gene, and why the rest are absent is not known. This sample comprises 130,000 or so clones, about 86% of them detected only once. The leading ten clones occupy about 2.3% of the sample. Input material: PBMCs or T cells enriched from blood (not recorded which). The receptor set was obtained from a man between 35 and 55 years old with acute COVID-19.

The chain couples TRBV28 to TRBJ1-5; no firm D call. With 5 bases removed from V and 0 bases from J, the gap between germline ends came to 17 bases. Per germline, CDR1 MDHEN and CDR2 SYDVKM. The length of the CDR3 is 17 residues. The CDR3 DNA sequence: TGTGCCAGCAGTCCCGGAGGAACTCCCTATAGCAATCAGCCCCAGCATTTT. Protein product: CASSPGGTPYSNQPQHF.

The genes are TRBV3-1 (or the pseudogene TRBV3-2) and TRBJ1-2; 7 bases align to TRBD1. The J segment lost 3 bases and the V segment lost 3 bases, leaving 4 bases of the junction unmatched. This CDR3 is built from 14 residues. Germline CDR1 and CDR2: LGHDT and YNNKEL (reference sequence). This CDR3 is CASSQEGADYGYTF. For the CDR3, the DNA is TGTGCCAGCAGCCAGGAGGGGGCGGACTATGGCTACACCTTC.

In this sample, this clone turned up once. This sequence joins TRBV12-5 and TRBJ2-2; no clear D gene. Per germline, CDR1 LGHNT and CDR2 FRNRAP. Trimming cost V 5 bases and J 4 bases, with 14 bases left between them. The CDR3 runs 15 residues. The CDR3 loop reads CASGPRWRSTGELFF. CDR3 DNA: TGTGCTAGTGGTCCTCGGTGGCGGAGCACCGGGGAGCTGTTTTTT.

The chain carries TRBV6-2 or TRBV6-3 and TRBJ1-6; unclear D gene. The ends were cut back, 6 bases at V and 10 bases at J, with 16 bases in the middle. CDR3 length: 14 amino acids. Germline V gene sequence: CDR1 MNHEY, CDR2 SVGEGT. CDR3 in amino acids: CASSPDWLSSPLHF. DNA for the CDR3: TGTGCCAGCAGCCCGGACTGGTTGTCGTCACCCCTCCACTTT.

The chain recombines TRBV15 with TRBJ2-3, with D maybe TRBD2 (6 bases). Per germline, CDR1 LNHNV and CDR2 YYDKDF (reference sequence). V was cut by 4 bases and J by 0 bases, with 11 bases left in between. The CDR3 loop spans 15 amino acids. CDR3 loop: CATSILADSTDTQYF. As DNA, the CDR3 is TGTGCCACCAGCATCTTAGCGGATAGCACAGATACGCAGTATTTT. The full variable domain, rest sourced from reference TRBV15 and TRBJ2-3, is DAMVIQNPRYQVTQFGKPVTLSCSQTLNHNVMYWYQQKSSQAPKLLFHYYDKDFNNEADTPDNFQSRRPNTSFCFLDIRSPGLGDTAMYLCATSILADSTDTQYFGPGTRLTVL.

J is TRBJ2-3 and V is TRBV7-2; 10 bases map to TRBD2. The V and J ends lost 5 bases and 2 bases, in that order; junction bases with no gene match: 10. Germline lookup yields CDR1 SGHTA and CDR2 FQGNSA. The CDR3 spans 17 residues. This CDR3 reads CASSVGGAGGITDTQYF. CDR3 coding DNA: TGTGCCAGCAGCGTAGGGGGAGCGGGGGGGATCACAGATACGCAGTATTTT.

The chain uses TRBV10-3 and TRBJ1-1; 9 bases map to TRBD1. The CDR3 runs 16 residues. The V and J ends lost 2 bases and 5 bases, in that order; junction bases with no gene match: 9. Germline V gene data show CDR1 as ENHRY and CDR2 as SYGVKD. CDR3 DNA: TGTGCCATCAGTGAGGGGATGGCGGACAGGGGTACTGAAGCTTTCTTT. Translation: CAISEGMADRGTEAFF.

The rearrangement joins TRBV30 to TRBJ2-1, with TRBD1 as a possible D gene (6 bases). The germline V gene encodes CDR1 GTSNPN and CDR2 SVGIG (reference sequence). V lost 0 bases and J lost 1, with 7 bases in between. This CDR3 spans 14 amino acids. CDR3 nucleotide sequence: TGTGCCTGGAGTGTAGGGGGTTCCTACAATGAGCAGTTCTTC. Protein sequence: CAWSVGGSYNEQFF.

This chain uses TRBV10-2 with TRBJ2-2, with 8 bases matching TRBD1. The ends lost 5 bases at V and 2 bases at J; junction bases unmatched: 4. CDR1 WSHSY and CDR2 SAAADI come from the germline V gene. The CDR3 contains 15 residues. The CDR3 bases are TGCGCCAGCAGTCCACAGGGGGGTAACACCGGGGAGCTGTTTTTT. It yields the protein CASSPQGGNTGELFF.

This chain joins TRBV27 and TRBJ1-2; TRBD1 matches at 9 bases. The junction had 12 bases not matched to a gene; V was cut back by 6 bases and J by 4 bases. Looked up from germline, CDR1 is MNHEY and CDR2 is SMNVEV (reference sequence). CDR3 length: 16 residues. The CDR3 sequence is CASRASGTGLGYGYTF. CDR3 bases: TGTGCCAGCAGGGCCAGTGGGACAGGGCTTGGCTATGGCTACACCTTC.

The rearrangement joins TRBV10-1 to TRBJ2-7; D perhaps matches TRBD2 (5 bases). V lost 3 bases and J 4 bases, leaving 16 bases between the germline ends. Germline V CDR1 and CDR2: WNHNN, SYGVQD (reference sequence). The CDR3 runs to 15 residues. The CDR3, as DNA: TGCGCCAGCAGTGAAGGGTCGGGGAGTCCATACGAGCAGTACTTC. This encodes CASSEGSGSPYEQYF.

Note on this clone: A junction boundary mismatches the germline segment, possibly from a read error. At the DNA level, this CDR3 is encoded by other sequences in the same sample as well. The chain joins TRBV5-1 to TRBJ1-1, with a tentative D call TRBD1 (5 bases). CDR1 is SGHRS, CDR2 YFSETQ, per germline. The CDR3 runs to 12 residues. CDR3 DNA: TGCGCCAGCAGCTTTTTTGACAGAGAAGCCTTCTTT. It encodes CASSFFDREAFF.

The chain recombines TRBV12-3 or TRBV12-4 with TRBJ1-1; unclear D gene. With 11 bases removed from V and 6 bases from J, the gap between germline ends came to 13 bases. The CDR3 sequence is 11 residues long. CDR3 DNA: TGTGCCGTGGGCGGGGTCCCTGAAGCTTTCTTT. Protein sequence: CAVGGVPEAFF.

CDR3 DNA sequence: TGTGCCAGCAGCCCGGCCGGACAGGGAGAAAGGCAGCCCCAGCATTTT. Translating gives CASSPAGQGERQPQHF. This sequence joins TRBV3-1 (or the pseudogene TRBV3-2) and TRBJ1-5, with TRBD1 identical over 8 bases. J was trimmed by 7 bases and V by 4 bases; bases with no gene match: 12. This CDR3 comprises 16 residues. Germline-derived CDR1 and CDR2 are LGHDT and YNNKEL (reference sequence).

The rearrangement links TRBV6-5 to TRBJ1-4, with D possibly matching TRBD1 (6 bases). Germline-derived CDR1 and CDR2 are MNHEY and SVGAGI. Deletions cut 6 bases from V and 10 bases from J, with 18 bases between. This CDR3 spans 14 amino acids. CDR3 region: CASREWQGKVKLFF. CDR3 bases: TGTGCCAGCAGGGAGTGGCAGGGGAAGGTAAAACTGTTTTTT.

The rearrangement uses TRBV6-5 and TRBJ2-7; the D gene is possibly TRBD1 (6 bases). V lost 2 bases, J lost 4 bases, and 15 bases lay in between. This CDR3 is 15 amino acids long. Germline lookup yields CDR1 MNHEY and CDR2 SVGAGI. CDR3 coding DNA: TGTGCCAGCAGTTACGGCGCACAGGGAAATTACGAGCAGTACTTC. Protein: CASSYGAQGNYEQYF.

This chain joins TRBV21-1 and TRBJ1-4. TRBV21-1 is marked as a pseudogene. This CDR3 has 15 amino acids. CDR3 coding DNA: TGTGCCAGCAGCAAACGTTGTTTTCGGGGTGAAAAACTGTTTTTT. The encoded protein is CASSKRCFRGEKLFF.

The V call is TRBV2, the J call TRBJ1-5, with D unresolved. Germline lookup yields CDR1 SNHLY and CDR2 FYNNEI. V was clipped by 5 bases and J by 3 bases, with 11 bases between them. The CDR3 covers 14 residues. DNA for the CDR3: TGTGCCAGCAGTAAGTTCGGACTCAATCAGCCCCAGCATTTT. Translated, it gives CASSKFGLNQPQHF. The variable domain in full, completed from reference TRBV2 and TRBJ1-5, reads EPEVTQTPSHQVTQMGQEVILRCVPISNHLYFYWYRQILGQKVEFLVSFYNNEISEKSEIFDDQFSVERPDGSNFTLKIRSTKLEDSAMYFCASSKFGLNQPQHFGDGTRLSIL.

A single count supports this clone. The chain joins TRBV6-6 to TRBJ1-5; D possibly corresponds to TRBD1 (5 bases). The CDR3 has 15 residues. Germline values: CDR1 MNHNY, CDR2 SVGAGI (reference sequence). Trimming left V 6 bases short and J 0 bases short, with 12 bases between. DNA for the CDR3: TGTGCCAGCAGAGGGACTGATCATAGCAATCAGCCCCAGCATTTT. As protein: CASRGTDHSNQPQHF.

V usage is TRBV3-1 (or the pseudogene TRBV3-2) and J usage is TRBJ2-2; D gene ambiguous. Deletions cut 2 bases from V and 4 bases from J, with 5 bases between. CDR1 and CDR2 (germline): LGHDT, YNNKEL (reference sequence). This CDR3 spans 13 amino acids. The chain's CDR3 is CASSQRGTGELFF. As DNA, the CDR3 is TGTGCCAGCAGCCAAAGAGGCACCGGGGAGCTGTTTTTT.

The CDR3 bases are TGTGCCAGCTCACAAAGCCAGGGATACACCGGGGAGCTGTTTTTT. Amino acids: CASSQSQGYTGELFF. The V and J genes are TRBV18 and TRBJ2-2, with D perhaps TRBD1 (5 bases). Germline CDR1 reads KGHSH; CDR2 reads LQKENI. The CDR3 totals 15 residues. V dropped 4 bases and J dropped 3 bases, with 12 bases sitting between them.

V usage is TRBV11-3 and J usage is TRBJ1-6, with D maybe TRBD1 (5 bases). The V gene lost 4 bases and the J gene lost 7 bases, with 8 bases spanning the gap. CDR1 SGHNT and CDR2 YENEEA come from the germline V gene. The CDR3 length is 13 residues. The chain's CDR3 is CASSSRGNSPLHF. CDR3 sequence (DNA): TGTGCCAGCAGCTCAAGGGGAAATTCACCCCTCCACTTT.

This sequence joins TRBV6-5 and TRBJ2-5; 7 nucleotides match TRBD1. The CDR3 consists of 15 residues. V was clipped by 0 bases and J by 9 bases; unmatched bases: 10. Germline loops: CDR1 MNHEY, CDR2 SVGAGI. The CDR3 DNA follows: TGTGCCAGCAGTTACTCTAGACAGGGTAGATCGGCCCAGTACTTC. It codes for CASSYSRQGRSAQYF.

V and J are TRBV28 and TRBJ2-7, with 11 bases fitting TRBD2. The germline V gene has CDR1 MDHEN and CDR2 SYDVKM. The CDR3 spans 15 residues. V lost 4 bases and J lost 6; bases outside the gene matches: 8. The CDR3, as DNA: TGTGCCAGCAGTTCCACTAGCGGGAGTCGACTCGAGCAGTACTTC. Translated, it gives CASSSTSGSRLEQYF.

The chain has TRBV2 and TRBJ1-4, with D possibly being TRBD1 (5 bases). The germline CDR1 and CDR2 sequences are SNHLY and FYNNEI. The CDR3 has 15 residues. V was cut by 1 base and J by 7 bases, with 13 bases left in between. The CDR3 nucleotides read TGTGCCAGCAGTGAAGATAGGGCGGGGGGTGAAAAACTGTTTTTT. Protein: CASSEDRAGGEKLFF.

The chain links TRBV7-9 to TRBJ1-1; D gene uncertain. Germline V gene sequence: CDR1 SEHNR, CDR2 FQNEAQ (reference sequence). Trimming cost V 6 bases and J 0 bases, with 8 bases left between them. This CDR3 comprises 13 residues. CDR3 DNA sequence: TGTGCCAGCAGTCAAGACATGAACACTGAAGCTTTCTTT. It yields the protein CASSQDMNTEAFF.

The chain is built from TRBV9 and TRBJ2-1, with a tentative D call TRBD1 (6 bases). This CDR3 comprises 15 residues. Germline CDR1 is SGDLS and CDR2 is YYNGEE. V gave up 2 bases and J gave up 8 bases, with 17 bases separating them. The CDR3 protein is CASSVGSSEGDEQFF. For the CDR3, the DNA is TGTGCCAGCAGCGTTGGGTCCTCTGAGGGGGATGAGCAGTTCTTC. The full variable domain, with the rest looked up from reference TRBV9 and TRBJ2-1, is DSGVTQTPKHLITATGQRVTLRCSPRSGDLSVYWYQQSLDQGLQFLIQYYNGEERAKGNILERFSAQQFPDLHSELNLSSLELGDSALYFCASSVGSSEGDEQFFGPGTRLTVL.

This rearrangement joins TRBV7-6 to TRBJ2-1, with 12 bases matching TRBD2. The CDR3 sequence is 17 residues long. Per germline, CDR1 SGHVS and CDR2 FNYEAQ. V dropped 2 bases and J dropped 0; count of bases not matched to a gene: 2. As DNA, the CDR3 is TGTGCCAGCAGCTTACTAGCGGGGGGGTTCTCCTACAATGAGCAGTTCTTC. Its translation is CASSLLAGGFSYNEQFF.

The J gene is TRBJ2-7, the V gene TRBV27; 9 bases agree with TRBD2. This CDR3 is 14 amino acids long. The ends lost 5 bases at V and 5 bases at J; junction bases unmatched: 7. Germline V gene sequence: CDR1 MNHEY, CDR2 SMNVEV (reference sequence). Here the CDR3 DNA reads TGTGCCAGCAGTCACCAAGCGGGAGGCCACGAGCAGTACTTC. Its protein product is CASSHQAGGHEQYF.

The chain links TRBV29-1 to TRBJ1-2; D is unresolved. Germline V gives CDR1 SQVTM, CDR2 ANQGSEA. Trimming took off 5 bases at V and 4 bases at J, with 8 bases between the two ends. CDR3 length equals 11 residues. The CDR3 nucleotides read TGCAGCGTTCCCTCGGGCTATGGCTACACCTTC. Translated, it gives CSVPSGYGYTF.

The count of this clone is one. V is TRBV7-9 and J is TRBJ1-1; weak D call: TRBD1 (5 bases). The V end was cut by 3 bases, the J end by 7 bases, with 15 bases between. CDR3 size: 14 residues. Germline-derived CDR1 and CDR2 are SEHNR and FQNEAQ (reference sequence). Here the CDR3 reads CASSFTWGGREAFF. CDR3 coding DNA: TGTGCCAGCAGCTTTACGTGGGGGGGACGTGAAGCTTTCTTT. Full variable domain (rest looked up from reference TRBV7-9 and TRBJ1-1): DTGVSQNPRHKITKRGQNVTFRCDPISEHNRLYWYRQTLGQGPEFLTYFQNEAQLEKSRLLSDRFSAERPKGSFSTLEIQRTEQGDSAMYLCASSFTWGGREAFFGQGTRLTVV.

The CDR3 nucleotides read TGTGCCAGCAGCTTAGGTGTAAACTACGAGCAGTACTTC. It is translated as CASSLGVNYEQYF. The chain is built from TRBV11-2 and TRBJ2-7; D gene uncertain. CDR3 length: 13 amino acids. Germline V gives CDR1 SGHAT, CDR2 FQNNGV. Trimming left V 1 base short and J 3 bases short, with 7 bases between.